Listed below are T cell receptor beta chains from one sample, sequenced in a study of T cells after yellow fever vaccination. MiXCR, applied by TCRdb to the 5' RACE reads, yields one record per CDR3 protein. Among hundreds of thousands of distinct CDR3 sequences listed, 9% to 15% were seen once. The sample in question was PBMCs, obtained on the day of the yellow fever booster vaccination. These receptors originate from a man aged 25 to 40 who received the YFV17D yellow fever vaccine. The conserved cysteine and the conserved F or W are not part of the CDR3 here.

TRBV7-2 | ASSSPGGRAITYEQY
TRBV29-1 | SVGTTYEQY
TRBV11-2 | ASSPSGFGYT
TRBV7-9 | ASSQKQGAEAF
TRBV7-7 | ASSLASTGANTGELF
TRBV5-1 | ASSRPPNTEAF
TRBV24-1 | ATPTQPQH
TRBV7-2 | ASSLGPRVGETQY
TRBV20-1 | SARWQNNEQF
TRBV6-1 | ASSGRRGSGWNEQF